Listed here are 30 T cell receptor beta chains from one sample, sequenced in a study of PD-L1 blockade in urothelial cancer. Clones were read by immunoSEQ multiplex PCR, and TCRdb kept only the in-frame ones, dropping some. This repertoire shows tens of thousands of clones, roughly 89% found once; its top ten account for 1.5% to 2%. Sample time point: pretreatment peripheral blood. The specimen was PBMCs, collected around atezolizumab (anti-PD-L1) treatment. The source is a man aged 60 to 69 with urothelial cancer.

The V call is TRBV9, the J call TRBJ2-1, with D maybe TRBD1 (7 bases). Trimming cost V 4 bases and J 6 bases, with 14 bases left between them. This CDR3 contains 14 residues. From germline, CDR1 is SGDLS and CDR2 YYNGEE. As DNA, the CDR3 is TGTGCCAGCAGCCCAGGGGGTAGCGGCAATGAGCAGTTCTTC. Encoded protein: CASSPGGSGNEQFF.

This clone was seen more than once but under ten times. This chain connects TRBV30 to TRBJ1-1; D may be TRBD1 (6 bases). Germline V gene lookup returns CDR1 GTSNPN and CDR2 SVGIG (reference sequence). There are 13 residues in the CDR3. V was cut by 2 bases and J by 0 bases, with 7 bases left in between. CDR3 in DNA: TGTGCCTGGAGTAGGACAGTGAACACTGAAGCTTTCTTT. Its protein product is CAWSRTVNTEAFF.

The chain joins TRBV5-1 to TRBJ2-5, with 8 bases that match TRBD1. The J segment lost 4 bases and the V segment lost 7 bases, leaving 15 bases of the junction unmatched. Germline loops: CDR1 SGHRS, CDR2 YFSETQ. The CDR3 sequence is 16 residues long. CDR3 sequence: CASRTPAGGEGETQYF. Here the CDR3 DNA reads TGCGCCAGCCGCACCCCGGCAGGGGGCGAAGGAGAGACCCAGTACTTC.

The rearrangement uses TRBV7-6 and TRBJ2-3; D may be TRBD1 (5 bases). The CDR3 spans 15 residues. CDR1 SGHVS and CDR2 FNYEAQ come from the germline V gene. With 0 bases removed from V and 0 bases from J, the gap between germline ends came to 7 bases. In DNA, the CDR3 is TGTGCCAGCAGCTTAGCCAGGGCGAGCACAGATACGCAGTATTTT. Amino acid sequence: CASSLARASTDTQYF.

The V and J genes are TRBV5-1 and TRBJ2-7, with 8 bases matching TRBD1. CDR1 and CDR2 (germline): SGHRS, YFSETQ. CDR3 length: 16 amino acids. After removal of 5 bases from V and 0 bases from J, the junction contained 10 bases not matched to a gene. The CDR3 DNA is TGCGCCAGCAGGAAATCAGACAGGGGTTACTCCTACGAGCAGTACTTC. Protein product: CASRKSDRGYSYEQYF. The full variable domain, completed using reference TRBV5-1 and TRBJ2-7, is KAGVTQTPRYLIKTRGQQVTLSCSPISGHRSVSWYQQTPGQGLQFLFEYFSETQRNKGNFPGRFSGRQFSNSRSEMNVSTLELGDSALYLCASRKSDRGYSYEQYFGPGTRLTVT.

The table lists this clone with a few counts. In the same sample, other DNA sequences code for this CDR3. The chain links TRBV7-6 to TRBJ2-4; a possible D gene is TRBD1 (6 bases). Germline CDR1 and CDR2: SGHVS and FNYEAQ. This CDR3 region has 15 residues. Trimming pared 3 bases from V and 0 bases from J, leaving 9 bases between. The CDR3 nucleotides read TGTGCCAGCAGCTTGGACAGTTTAGCCAAAAACATTCAGTACTTC. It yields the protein CASSLDSLAKNIQYF.

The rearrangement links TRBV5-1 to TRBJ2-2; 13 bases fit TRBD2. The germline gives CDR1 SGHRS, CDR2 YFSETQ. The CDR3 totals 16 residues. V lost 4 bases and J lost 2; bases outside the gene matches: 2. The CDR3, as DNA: TGCGCCAGCAGCGTGGGACTAGCGGGAAACACCGGGGAGCTGTTTTTT. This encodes CASSVGLAGNTGELFF.

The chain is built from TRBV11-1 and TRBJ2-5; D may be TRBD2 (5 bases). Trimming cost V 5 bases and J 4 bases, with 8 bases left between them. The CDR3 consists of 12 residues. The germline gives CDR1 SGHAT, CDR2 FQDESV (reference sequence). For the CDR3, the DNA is TGTGCCAGCAGCCCCAGCGGAGAGACCCAGTACTTC. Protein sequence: CASSPSGETQYF.

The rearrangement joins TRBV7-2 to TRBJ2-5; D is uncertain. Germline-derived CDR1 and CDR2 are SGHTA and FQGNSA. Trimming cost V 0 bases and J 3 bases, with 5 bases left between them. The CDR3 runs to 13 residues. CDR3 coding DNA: TGTGCCAGCAGCTTAGCTTATAAAGAGACCCAGTACTTC. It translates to CASSLAYKETQYF.

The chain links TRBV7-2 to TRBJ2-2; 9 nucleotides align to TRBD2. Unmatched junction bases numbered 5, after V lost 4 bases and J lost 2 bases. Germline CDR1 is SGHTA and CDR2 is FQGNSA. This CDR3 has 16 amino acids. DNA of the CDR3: TGTGCCAGCAGCTCCCGAGCGGGAGGAAACACCGGGGAGCTGTTTTTT. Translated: CASSSRAGGNTGELFF.

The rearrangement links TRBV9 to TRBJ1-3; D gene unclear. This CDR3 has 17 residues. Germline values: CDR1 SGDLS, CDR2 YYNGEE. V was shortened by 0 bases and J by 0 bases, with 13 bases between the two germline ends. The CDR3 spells CASSVEPAEYSGNTIYF. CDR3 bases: TGTGCCAGCAGCGTAGAACCAGCGGAATACTCTGGAAACACCATATATTTT.

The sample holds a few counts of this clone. CDR3 protein: CASSQNLGALAEQYF. The CDR3 DNA sequence: TGTGCCAGCTCTCAAAACCTGGGGGCTCTAGCCGAGCAGTACTTC. V gene TRBV18 combines with J gene TRBJ2-7; the D gene is possibly TRBD1 (6 bases). Germline V gene sequence: CDR1 KGHSH, CDR2 LQKENI. The CDR3 totals 15 residues. Trimming stripped 6 bases from V and 6 bases from J, with 21 bases between.

CDR3 sequence: CASSDSEGGREKLFF. As DNA, the CDR3 is TGTGCCAGCAGTGACTCGGAAGGGGGAAGAGAAAAACTGTTTTTT. The genes are TRBV6-4 and TRBJ1-4, with TRBD1 as a possible D gene (6 bases). The CDR3 totals 15 residues. V lost 0 bases and J 8 bases, leaving 13 bases between the germline ends. Germline V CDR1 and CDR2: MRHNA, SNTAGT.

The chain's CDR3 is CASSFGLKGSEAFF. The DNA for the CDR3 is TGTGCCAGCAGTTTCGGCTTGAAGGGGTCTGAAGCTTTCTTT. The chain has TRBV27 and TRBJ1-1; TRBD1 might be the D (5 bases). Germline values: CDR1 MNHEY, CDR2 SMNVEV (reference sequence). The V end lost 3 bases, the J end lost 6 bases, and 14 bases lay between the germline ends. The CDR3 length is 14 residues.

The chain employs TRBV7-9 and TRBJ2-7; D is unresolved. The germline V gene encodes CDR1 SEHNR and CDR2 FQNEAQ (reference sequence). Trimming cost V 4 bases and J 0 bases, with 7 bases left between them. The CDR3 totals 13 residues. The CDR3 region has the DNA TGTGCCAGCAGCTCTTACAACTCCTACGAGCAGTACTTC. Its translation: CASSSYNSYEQYF.

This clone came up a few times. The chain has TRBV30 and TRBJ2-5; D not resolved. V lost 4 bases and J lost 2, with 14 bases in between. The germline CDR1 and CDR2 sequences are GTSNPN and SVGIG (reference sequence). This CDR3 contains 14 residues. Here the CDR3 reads CAWNTGAYQETQYF. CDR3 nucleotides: TGTGCCTGGAATACGGGTGCCTATCAAGAGACCCAGTACTTC.

The CDR3 region is CASSETGGVYGYTF. The CDR3, as DNA: TGTGCCAGTAGTGAGACAGGGGGCGTCTATGGCTACACCTTC. V and J are TRBV19 and TRBJ1-2, with TRBD1 matching 10 bases. CDR1 is LNHDA, CDR2 SQIVND, per germline (reference sequence). The CDR3 sequence is 14 residues long. V trimming: 5 bases; J trimming: 4 bases; junction bases outside the gene matches: 4.

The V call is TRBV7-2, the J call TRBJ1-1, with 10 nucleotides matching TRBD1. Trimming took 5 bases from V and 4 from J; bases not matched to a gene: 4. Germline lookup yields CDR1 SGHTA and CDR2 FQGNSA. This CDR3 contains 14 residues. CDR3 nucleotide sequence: TGTGCCAGCAGCAGGAGGACAGGGGGCACTGAAGCTTTCTTT. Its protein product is CASSRRTGGTEAFF.

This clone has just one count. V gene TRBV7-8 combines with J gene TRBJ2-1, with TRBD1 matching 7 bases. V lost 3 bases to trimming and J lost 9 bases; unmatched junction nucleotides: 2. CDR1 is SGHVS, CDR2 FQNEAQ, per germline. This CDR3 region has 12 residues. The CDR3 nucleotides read TGTGCCAGCAGCTTGACAGGGTCTGAGCAGTTCTTC. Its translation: CASSLTGSEQFF.

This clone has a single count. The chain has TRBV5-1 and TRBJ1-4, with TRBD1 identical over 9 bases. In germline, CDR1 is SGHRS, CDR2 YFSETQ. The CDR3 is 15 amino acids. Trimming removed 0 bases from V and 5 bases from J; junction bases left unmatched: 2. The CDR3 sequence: CASSLAGTGNEKLFF. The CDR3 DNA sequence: TGCGCCAGCAGCTTGGCCGGGACAGGGAATGAAAAACTGTTTTTT.

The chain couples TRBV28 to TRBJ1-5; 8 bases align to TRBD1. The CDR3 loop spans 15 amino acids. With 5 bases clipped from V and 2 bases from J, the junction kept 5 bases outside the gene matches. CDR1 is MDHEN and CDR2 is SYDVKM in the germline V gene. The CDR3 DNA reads TGTGCCAGCAGTCCTCCGACAGGGGGCAATCAGCCCCAGCATTTT. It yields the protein CASSPPTGGNQPQHF.

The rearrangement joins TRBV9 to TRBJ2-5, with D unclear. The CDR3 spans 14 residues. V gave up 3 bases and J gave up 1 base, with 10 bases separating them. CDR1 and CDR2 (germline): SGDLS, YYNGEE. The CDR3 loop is CASSAGPIQETQYF. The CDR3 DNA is TGTGCCAGCAGCGCAGGCCCCATCCAAGAGACCCAGTACTTC. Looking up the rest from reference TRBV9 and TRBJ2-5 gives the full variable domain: DSGVTQTPKHLITATGQRVTLRCSPRSGDLSVYWYQQSLDQGLQFLIQYYNGEERAKGNILERFSAQQFPDLHSELNLSSLELGDSALYFCASSAGPIQETQYFGPGTRLLVL.

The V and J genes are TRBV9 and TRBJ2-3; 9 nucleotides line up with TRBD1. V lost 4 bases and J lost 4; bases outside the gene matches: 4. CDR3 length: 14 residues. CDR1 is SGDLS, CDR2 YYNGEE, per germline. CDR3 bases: TGTGCCAGCAGCCCCGGACAGGGGTCAGATACGCAGTATTTT. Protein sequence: CASSPGQGSDTQYF.

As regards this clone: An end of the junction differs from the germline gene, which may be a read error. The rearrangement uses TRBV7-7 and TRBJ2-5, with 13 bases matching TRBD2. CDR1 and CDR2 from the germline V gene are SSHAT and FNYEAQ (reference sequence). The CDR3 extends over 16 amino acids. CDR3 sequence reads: CASSSTGLAGVETQYF. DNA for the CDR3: TGTGCTAGCAGCTCCACAGGACTAGCGGGAGTGGAGACCCAGTACTTC.

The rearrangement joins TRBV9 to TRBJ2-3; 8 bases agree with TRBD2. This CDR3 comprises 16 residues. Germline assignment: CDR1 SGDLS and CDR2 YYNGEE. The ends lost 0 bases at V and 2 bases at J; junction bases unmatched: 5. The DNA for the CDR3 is TGTGCCAGCAGCGTAGGTAGGCGGGGGGTCACAGATACGCAGTATTTT. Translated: CASSVGRRGVTDTQYF.

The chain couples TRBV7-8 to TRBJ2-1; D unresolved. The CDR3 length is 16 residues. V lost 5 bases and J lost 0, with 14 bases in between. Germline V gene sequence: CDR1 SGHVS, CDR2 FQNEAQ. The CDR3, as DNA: TGTGCCAGCAGCCTAAGTCCGGTAAGCTCCTACAATGAGCAGTTCTTC. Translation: CASSLSPVSSYNEQFF.

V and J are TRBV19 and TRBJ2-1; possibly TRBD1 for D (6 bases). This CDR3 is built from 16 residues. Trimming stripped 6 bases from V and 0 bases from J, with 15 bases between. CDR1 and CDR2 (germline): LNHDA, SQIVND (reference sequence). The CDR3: CASSRTGYGSYNEQFF. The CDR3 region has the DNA TGTGCCAGTAGCCGAACAGGGTACGGCTCCTACAATGAGCAGTTCTTC.

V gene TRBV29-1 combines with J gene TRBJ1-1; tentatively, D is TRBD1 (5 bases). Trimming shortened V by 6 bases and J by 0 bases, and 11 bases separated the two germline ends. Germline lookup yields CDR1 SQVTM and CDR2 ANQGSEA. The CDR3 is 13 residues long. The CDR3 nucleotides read TGCAGCGTCTGGGGCGACTTGAACACTGAAGCTTTCTTT. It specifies CSVWGDLNTEAFF.

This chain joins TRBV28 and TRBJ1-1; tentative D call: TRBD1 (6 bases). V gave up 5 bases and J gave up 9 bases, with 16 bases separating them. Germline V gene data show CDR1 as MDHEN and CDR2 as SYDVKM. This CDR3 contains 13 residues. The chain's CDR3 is CASSPPETGQAFF. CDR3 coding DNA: TGTGCCAGCAGTCCCCCCGAGACAGGCCAAGCTTTCTTT.

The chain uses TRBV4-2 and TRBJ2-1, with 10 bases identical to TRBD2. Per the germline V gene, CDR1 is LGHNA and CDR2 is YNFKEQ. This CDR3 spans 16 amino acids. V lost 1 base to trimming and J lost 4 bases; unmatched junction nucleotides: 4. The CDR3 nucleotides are TGTGCCAGCAGCCAAGCCCTAGCGGGAGTATACAATGAGCAGTTCTTC. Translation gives CASSQALAGVYNEQFF.